Following are 32 T cell receptor beta chains from one sample sequenced in a study of beta chain features in type 1 diabetes. Notes on the study in general: Shorter TCRB CDR3s, moderately but significantly so, marked every one of the four CD4+ subsets in Type 1 diabetes patients.

Of the isolated RNA, all was reverse transcribed, and so the sequenced material was expressed TCRB transcripts. TCRdb keeps only in-frame clones here, not all; method: immunoSEQ multiplex PCR. The profile shows under 350,000 clones, more than 13% of them singletons. The antigens of these receptors remain unknown. What was sequenced was naive CD4+ T cells from blood. All receptors derive from a young man with type 1 diabetes.

The chain is built from TRBV5-1 and TRBJ2-2, with TRBD1 identical over 11 bases. This CDR3 spans 14 amino acids. Germline V gene data show CDR1 as SGHRS and CDR2 as YFSETQ. The ends lost 4 bases at V and 5 bases at J; junction bases unmatched: 1. The CDR3 DNA reads as TGCGCCAGCAGCGGACAGGGGGCGACCGGGGAGCTGTTTTTT. Amino acids: CASSGQGATGELFF.

There are a few counts of this clone. The gene calls are TRBV4-1 and TRBJ1-2; no clear D gene. Trimming took 4 bases from V and 6 from J, leaving 18 bases between them. Germline values: CDR1 MGHRA, CDR2 YSYEKL. The CDR3 has 15 amino acids. The CDR3 DNA follows: TGCGCCAGCAGCCCGGCAAGGTCTTGGAGGGATGGCTACACCTTC. This encodes CASSPARSWRDGYTF.

The V gene is TRBV28, the J gene TRBJ2-1, with D possibly being TRBD2 (5 bases). Trimming removed 7 bases from V and 0 bases from J, with 13 bases in between. This CDR3 spans 15 amino acids. Germline CDR1 MDHEN, CDR2 SYDVKM. The CDR3 loop reads CASILGGSSYNEQFF. The CDR3 nucleotides are TGTGCCAGCATCTTGGGTGGGAGCTCCTACAATGAGCAGTTCTTC.

The V gene is TRBV5-6, the J gene TRBJ2-1, with 7 bases lining up with TRBD1. Losses at the gene ends were 0 bases for V and 7 bases for J; bases not matched to a gene: 7. Germline CDR1 and CDR2: SGHDT and YYEEEE. The CDR3 covers 15 residues. The CDR3 is CASSLEGTVRNEQFF. The CDR3 DNA reads TGTGCCAGCAGCTTGGAAGGGACAGTCCGAAATGAGCAGTTCTTC. Based on the CDR3 plus reference TRBV5-6 and TRBJ2-1, the full variable domain is DAGVTQSPTHLIKTRGQQVTLRCSPKSGHDTVSWYQQALGQGPQFIFQYYEEEERQRGNFPDRFSGHQFPNYSSELNVNALLLGDSALYLCASSLEGTVRNEQFFGPGTRLTVL.

This chain connects TRBV19 to TRBJ2-1, with D tentatively TRBD1 (6 bases). The V end lost 4 bases, the J end lost 8 bases, and 12 bases lay between the germline ends. CDR1 LNHDA and CDR2 SQIVND come from the germline V gene (reference sequence). CDR3 length: 13 amino acids. CDR3 in amino acids: CASSTQGNHEQFF. The CDR3 DNA reads TGTGCCAGTAGTACACAGGGTAATCATGAGCAGTTCTTC.

The chain has TRBV5-1 and TRBJ1-1; D unresolved. V lost 0 bases and J 1 base, leaving 10 bases between the germline ends. The length of the CDR3 is 15 residues. Germline loops: CDR1 SGHRS, CDR2 YFSETQ. CDR3 in amino acids: CASSLELEGNTEAFF. The CDR3 bases are TGCGCCAGCAGCTTGGAGCTGGAGGGGAACACTGAAGCTTTCTTT.

There are a few counts of this clone. This rearrangement joins TRBV11-3 to TRBJ2-1; D gene uncertain. V lost 5 bases and J 11 bases, leaving 13 bases between the germline ends. Germline V gives CDR1 SGHNT, CDR2 YENEEA. The length of the CDR3 is 12 residues. CDR3: CASSQIDNQQFF. The CDR3 DNA is TGTGCCAGCAGCCAAATAGACAACCAGCAGTTCTTC.

The V call is TRBV7-9, the J call TRBJ2-1, with a weak D call TRBD1 (6 bases). Germline CDR1 reads SEHNR; CDR2 reads FQNEAQ (reference sequence). Trimming left V 6 bases short and J 6 bases short, with 24 bases between. CDR3 length: 17 residues. The CDR3 reads CASRTPGPAQGGNEQFF. Written as DNA, the CDR3 is TGTGCCAGCAGAACACCGGGACCCGCACAGGGCGGCAATGAGCAGTTCTTC.

This sequence joins TRBV7-8 and TRBJ2-7, with TRBD2 matching 7 bases. The CDR3 spans 15 residues. Germline-derived CDR1 and CDR2 are SGHVS and FQNEAQ. V shed 1 base and J 2 bases; nucleotides not matched to a gene: 5. CDR3 region: CASSLGPAGPYEQYF. In DNA form, the CDR3 reads TGTGCCAGCAGCTTAGGACCAGCGGGACCCTACGAGCAGTACTTC.

This clone has more than one count but fewer than ten. The chain employs TRBV4-2 and TRBJ2-6, with D tentatively TRBD1 (6 bases). Deletions cut 0 bases from V and 4 bases from J, with 10 bases between. Germline CDR1 is LGHNA and CDR2 is YNFKEQ. The CDR3 spans 16 residues. In DNA form, the CDR3 reads TGTGCCAGCAGCCAAGATCAGGGGCCAGGGGCCAACGTCCTGACTTTC. Residues: CASSQDQGPGANVLTF.

Only a few counts were recorded for this clone. This chain joins TRBV11-2 and TRBJ2-6; D is possibly TRBD2 (5 bases). V lost 6 bases and J 0 bases, leaving 9 bases between the germline ends. The CDR3 has 15 residues. Germline V gene sequence: CDR1 SGHAT, CDR2 FQNNGV. CDR3 DNA sequence: TGTGCCAGCAGTTTTGACTACTCTGGGGCCAACGTCCTGACTTTC. It encodes CASSFDYSGANVLTF. The complete variable domain, with remaining parts taken from reference TRBV11-2 and TRBJ2-6, reads EAGVAQSPRYKIIEKRQSVAFWCNPISGHATLYWYQQILGQGPKLLIQFQNNGVVDDSQLPKDRFSAERLKGVDSTLKIQPAKLEDSAVYLCASSFDYSGANVLTFGAGSRLTVL.

This clone was counted only a few times. This rearrangement joins TRBV7-9 to TRBJ2-4; 8 nucleotides match TRBD1. Germline trimming cut 1 base from V and 8 bases from J; bases unmatched to any gene: 4. The CDR3 has 14 amino acids. Per the germline V gene, CDR1 is SEHNR and CDR2 is FQNEAQ (reference sequence). The CDR3 region has the DNA TGTGCCAGCAGCTTAGGCTCACAGGGGGACATTCAGTACTTC. It translates to CASSLGSQGDIQYF.

J is TRBJ2-7 and V is TRBV19; 8 bases fit TRBD1. The CDR3 has 13 residues. The germline CDR1 and CDR2 sequences are LNHDA and SQIVND (reference sequence). V shed 11 bases and J 1 base; nucleotides not matched to a gene: 7. The chain's CDR3 is CAVGQGLSYEQYF. The DNA for the CDR3 is TGTGCCGTCGGACAGGGCCTATCCTACGAGCAGTACTTC.

The chain couples TRBV6-6 to TRBJ2-1, with D unresolved. Per the germline V gene, CDR1 is MNHNY and CDR2 is SVGAGI (reference sequence). The CDR3 totals 12 residues. Trimming removed 8 bases from V and 4 bases from J, with 9 bases in between. The CDR3 DNA reads TGTGCCAGCTCTCTACTATACAATGAGCAGTTCTTC. Protein: CASSLLYNEQFF.

This chain uses TRBV28 with TRBJ1-1; maybe TRBD1 (6 bases). This CDR3 has 14 amino acids. V dropped 5 bases and J dropped 4 bases, with 14 bases sitting between them. Germline assignment: CDR1 MDHEN and CDR2 SYDVKM. This CDR3 reads CASSPAGVRTEAFF. DNA for the CDR3: TGTGCCAGCAGTCCGGCAGGGGTCCGCACTGAAGCTTTCTTT.

V usage is TRBV28 and J usage is TRBJ2-7; 9 bases line up with TRBD1. V trimming: 5 bases; J trimming: 5 bases; junction bases outside the gene matches: 10. Germline V CDR1 and CDR2: MDHEN, SYDVKM. This CDR3 spans 15 amino acids. Here the CDR3 DNA reads TGTGCCAGCAGTGAAGCCGGGACAGGGTCCCACGAGCAGTACTTC. Its translation: CASSEAGTGSHEQYF.

This clone was found many times. The DNA of the CDR3 is TGCAGCGTTGAAGGAGGGTCTGGGGCCAACGTCCTGACTTTC. It encodes CSVEGGSGANVLTF. This sequence joins TRBV29-1 and TRBJ2-6, with D perhaps TRBD2 (5 bases). The CDR3 sequence is 14 residues long. Trimming took off 1 base at V and 1 base at J, with 5 bases between the two ends. The germline CDR1 and CDR2 sequences are SQVTM and ANQGSEA.

The rearrangement links TRBV4-1 to TRBJ2-3, with unresolved D. Germline CDR1 is MGHRA and CDR2 is YSYEKL. CDR3 size: 17 residues. V lost 0 bases and J lost 3, with 16 bases in between. CDR3 protein: CASSQESLAPGTDTQYF. DNA for the CDR3: TGCGCCAGCAGCCAAGAAAGTCTGGCTCCTGGTACAGATACGCAGTATTTT.

This clone was observed a few times. The chain combines TRBV29-1 with TRBJ1-1, with TRBD1 matching 8 bases. The CDR3 extends over 14 amino acids. After removal of 4 bases from V and 4 bases from J, the junction contained 8 bases not matched to a gene. The germline gives CDR1 SQVTM, CDR2 ANQGSEA. The CDR3 nucleotides read TGCAGCGTTGCAGGGGGCGAGGGGGTCACTGAAGCTTTCTTT. The encoded protein is CSVAGGEGVTEAFF.

The V call is TRBV19, the J call TRBJ1-5, with 7 bases that match TRBD1. The CDR3 has 15 residues. V shed 5 bases, J shed 8 bases, and the junction held 12 bases outside the gene matches. Germline CDR1 reads LNHDA; CDR2 reads SQIVND (reference sequence). CDR3 coding DNA: TGTGCCAGTAGTCCCCGGACAGGCCGGTCAGAGCCCCAGCATTTT. This gives the protein CASSPRTGRSEPQHF.

Only a few counts were recorded for this clone. The chain joins TRBV5-1 to TRBJ2-1; D is possibly TRBD1 (5 bases). Germline V gene data show CDR1 as SGHRS and CDR2 as YFSETQ. The CDR3 totals 15 residues. Trimming stripped 4 bases from V and 6 bases from J, with 17 bases between. The CDR3 protein is CASSQGVFRGNEQFF. In nucleotides, the CDR3 is TGCGCCAGCAGCCAAGGGGTTTTTAGGGGCAATGAGCAGTTCTTC.

This clone has more than one count but fewer than ten. This sequence joins TRBV28 and TRBJ2-5; the D gene is possibly TRBD2 (6 bases). V was shortened by 7 bases and J by 0 bases, with 12 bases between the two germline ends. Germline V CDR1 and CDR2: MDHEN, SYDVKM. The CDR3 is made up of 14 amino acids. CDR3 region: CASTLWGDQETQYF. In nucleotides, the CDR3 is TGTGCCAGCACCCTATGGGGGGACCAAGAGACCCAGTACTTC. The whole variable domain, filled in from reference TRBV28 and TRBJ2-5, reads DVKVTQSSRYLVKRTGEKVFLECVQDMDHENMFWYRQDPGLGLRLIYFSYDVKMKEKGDIPEGYSVSREKKERFSLILESASTNQTSMYLCASTLWGDQETQYFGPGTRLLVL.

The chain links TRBV28 to TRBJ2-3, with D perhaps matching TRBD2 (7 bases). V was cut by 7 bases and J by 10 bases, with 30 bases left in between. Germline CDR1 reads MDHEN; CDR2 reads SYDVKM. This CDR3 has 17 residues. The CDR3 loop reads CASIWGGPGGPKRAQYF. The CDR3 DNA reads as TGTGCCAGCATATGGGGGGGCCCCGGGGGCCCGAAGAGGGCGCAGTATTTT.

In its sample, this clone was seen a few times. The chain employs TRBV10-3 and TRBJ2-7; maybe TRBD2 (7 bases). The V gene lost 3 bases and the J gene lost 3 bases, with 15 bases spanning the gap. The CDR3 runs 15 residues. CDR1 is ENHRY, CDR2 SYGVKD, per germline. For the CDR3, the DNA is TGTGCCATCAGTGAAGGGGGGGCTGGGGGCTACGAGCAGTACTTC. This gives the protein CAISEGGAGGYEQYF.

The chain couples TRBV28 to TRBJ1-1, with D tentatively TRBD1 (5 bases). V was pared by 4 bases and J by 8 bases, with 14 bases between. In germline, CDR1 is MDHEN, CDR2 SYDVKM. The CDR3 is 13 residues long. CDR3 loop: CASSSGGTTEAFF. CDR3 sequence (DNA): TGTGCCAGCAGTTCGGGGGGAACTACAGAAGCTTTCTTT.

The chain employs TRBV18 and TRBJ2-7; the D gene is possibly TRBD2 (5 bases). CDR1 and CDR2 from the germline V gene are KGHSH and LQKENI. The CDR3 runs to 15 residues. The V gene lost 0 bases and the J gene lost 0 bases, with 9 bases spanning the gap. The CDR3 sequence: CASSPPGNPSYEQYF. The CDR3 DNA reads as TGTGCCAGCTCACCACCCGGGAATCCCTCCTACGAGCAGTACTTC.

This clone was counted only a few times. This sequence joins TRBV20-1 and TRBJ2-1, with unresolved D. Germline values: CDR1 DFQATT, CDR2 SNEGSKA (reference sequence). Trimming pared 5 bases from V and 4 bases from J, leaving 6 bases between. The CDR3 is 11 residues long. CDR3 sequence: CSAVTYNEQFF. In DNA, the CDR3 is TGCAGTGCTGTAACATACAATGAGCAGTTCTTC.

This chain joins TRBV28 and TRBJ2-7; 7 nucleotides agree with TRBD1. Trimming at V came to 2 bases and at J to 3 bases, leaving 4 bases not matched to a gene. Per germline, CDR1 MDHEN and CDR2 SYDVKM. The CDR3 runs to 14 residues. The DNA of the CDR3 is TGTGCCAGCAGTTTAGAGGGGACAGACTACGAGCAGTACTTC. It is translated as CASSLEGTDYEQYF.

A remark on this clone: Other nucleotide sequences from this sample produce the same CDR3. The chain uses TRBV9 and TRBJ2-5; D remains ambiguous. The germline CDR1 and CDR2 sequences are SGDLS and YYNGEE. This CDR3 region has 13 residues. The ends were cut back, 0 bases at V and 4 bases at J, with 7 bases in the middle. The CDR3 region has the DNA TGTGCCAGCAGCGTAGGTACGGGAGAGACCCAGTACTTC. Its translation: CASSVGTGETQYF.

This chain uses TRBV6-1 with TRBJ1-5, with TRBD1 as a possible D gene (6 bases). The CDR3 loop spans 14 amino acids. Trimming stripped 3 bases from V and 2 bases from J, with 8 bases between. Germline V lookup: CDR1 MNHNS, CDR2 SASEGT. This chain's CDR3 is CASSESGGNQPQHF. CDR3 in DNA: TGTGCCAGCAGTGAGTCAGGGGGCAATCAGCCCCAGCATTTT.

The genes are TRBV4-2 and TRBJ2-1; TRBD2 matches at 8 bases. V was pared by 0 bases and J by 8 bases, with 6 bases of the junction left unmatched. This CDR3 has 15 amino acids. Germline-derived CDR1 and CDR2 are LGHNA and YNFKEQ. CDR3: CASSQDPGGRDEQFF. For the CDR3, the DNA is TGTGCCAGCAGCCAAGATCCGGGAGGGCGGGATGAGCAGTTCTTC.

V usage is TRBV7-9 and J usage is TRBJ1-2, with D unclear. V was trimmed by 5 bases and J by 2 bases, leaving 9 bases between them. Germline CDR1 and CDR2: SEHNR and FQNEAQ (reference sequence). This CDR3 is built from 13 residues. The CDR3 region is CASSPGLNYGYTF. The CDR3 nucleotides read TGTGCCAGCAGCCCCGGACTAAACTATGGCTACACCTTC.